This record covers a single T cell receptor (beta chain). The CDR3 consists of 13 residues. V was pared by 7 bases and J by 5 bases, with 4 bases of the junction left unmatched. CDR1 is SQVTM, CDR2 ANQGSEA, per germline. The data derive from a study of blood T cell repertoires in COVID-19. Study at large: Specimens from acute and convalescent COVID-19 originated in the United States, Italy and Spain. The analysed material was cDNA or gDNA that came from T cells, B-cell-depleted T cells, or PBMCs.

Methods used by the authors: Using reference gene primer amplification, nucleated cell counts were estimated. This table comes from immunoSEQ multiplex PCR, and its TCRdb copy is limited to in-frame clones, with some not included. V, J and clone size derive from that table, while D and trimming were established from the DNA sequence. The sample holds about 120,000 clones, roughly 80% seen once. Sequenced sample: peripheral blood. The chain couples TRBV29-1 to TRBJ1-6; 8 nucleotides agree with TRBD1. This clonotype was obtained from a human donor in a cohort sampled during active COVID-19. CDR3 sequence (DNA): TGCAGCGGCCGACAGGGGCATAATTCACCCCTCCACTTT. This gives the protein CSGRQGHNSPLHF.